This T cell receptor beta chain was sequenced during a study of CD8+ T cells in alopecia areata. Background on the study: Treatment comprised oral tofacitinib, 5 to 10 mg twice daily, in treated patients.

TCR sequencing used cDNA made by reverse transcription of extracted RNA. The table came from immunoSEQ multiplex PCR; TCRdb's copy has only in-frame clones and leaves some out. The repertoire holds some 170,000 clones, with less than 75% as singletons. Points from the study as a whole: Compared with normal scalp, lesional scalp had higher clonality and more expanded CD8+ clones.

Notes on this clone: The target antigen is unknown.

Germline V gives CDR1 MGHRA, CDR2 YSYEKL. The CDR3 is 15 residues long. With 3 bases removed from V and 0 bases from J, the gap between germline ends came to 11 bases. Sequenced here: CD8+ T cells sorted from blood, sampled at week 0. This chain uses TRBV4-1 with TRBJ1-2; D unresolved. The source of this sequence is a human donor with alopecia areata. The CDR3 reads CASSQSDTTNYGYTF. DNA for the CDR3: TGCGCCAGCAGCCAGAGCGACACGACTAACTATGGCTACACCTTC.